This entry concerns a single TCR beta chain. The antigen it recognizes is unknown. The record has no base qualities; no much larger clone is one base away. The receptor library was made with the immunoSEQ multiplex PCR assay. TCRdb retrieved this table from immuneACCESS and kept in-frame rearrangements only. Not all clones are present; in checked studies, unresolved V genes account for under half, and no reason is known for the remainder. This sample holds roughly 120,000 clones; approximately 95% were observed only once. The ten largest clones represent less than 7.5% of the sample. This sample stems from a study of T cell changes during pregnancy in multiple sclerosis (dated by TCRdb to between 2019 and 2020). Some background on the complete study: The study looked at changes in the T cell repertoire across pregnancy in women with multiple sclerosis.

The clonotype was recovered from a female donor with multiple sclerosis, enrolled in a pregnancy study. The sample consisted of peripheral blood, taken before pregnancy.

The CDR3 region has the sequence CSVPGISNYGYTF. The DNA reads as follows: TGCAGCGTTCCAGGAATCTCTAACTATGGCTACACCTTC. The rearranged chain carries TRBV29-1 and TRBJ1-2; there is no confident call for the D gene. Trimming costs V 5 bases and J 0 bases, and their ends lie 10 bases apart. The CDR3 starts with the cysteine, ends with the phenylalanine, and has 13 residues. Of all the DNA, just the CDR3 is kept, 39 bases in frame from base 1. The germline V gene specifies SQVTM as CDR1 and ANQGSEA as CDR2.